This entry lists 9 T cell receptor beta chains sequenced from one sample in a study of PD-L1 blockade in urothelial cancer. Data came from immunoSEQ multiplex PCR; TCRdb stores just in-frame clones and leaves some out. This sample yields 35,000 to 45,000 clones, of which roughly nine tenths are seen a single time; about 7.9% belongs to the top ten. Time point: peripheral blood 6 weeks after treatment start. The material sequenced was PBMCs, taken around atezolizumab (anti-PD-L1) treatment. The receptors were gathered from a man between 65 and 80 years old with urothelial cancer.

This clone was seen just once. The rearrangement links TRBV28 to TRBJ2-5; D may be TRBD1 (5 bases). Trimming removed 7 bases from V and 3 bases from J, with 12 bases in between. This CDR3 comprises 13 residues. Germline V lookup: CDR1 MDHEN, CDR2 SYDVKM. The CDR3: CASTGRVKETQYF. The CDR3 region has the DNA TGTGCCAGCACGGGCAGGGTGAAAGAGACCCAGTACTTC.

J is TRBJ1-2 and V is TRBV27, with 7 bases lining up with TRBD1. The V and J ends lost 3 bases and 2 bases, in that order; junction bases with no gene match: 9. The V gene's germline CDR1 is MNHEY and CDR2 SMNVEV (reference sequence). This CDR3 spans 16 amino acids. The CDR3 here is CASSFVGDRSNYGYTF. The DNA of the CDR3 is TGTGCCAGCAGTTTCGTAGGGGACAGATCCAACTATGGCTACACCTTC.

This rearrangement joins TRBV5-4 to TRBJ2-2; TRBD2 matches at 9 bases. CDR1 is SGHNT, CDR2 YYREEE, per germline (reference sequence). This CDR3 comprises 18 residues. With V trimmed by 3 bases and J by 7 bases, 16 bases remained unmatched. The CDR3 DNA is TGTGCCAGCAGCTCGCAAAAACATAGCGGGAGTGGCGGCGGGGAGCTGTTTTTT. This translates into CASSSQKHSGSGGGELFF.

This rearrangement joins TRBV9 to TRBJ2-7; D not certain. Germline CDR1 and CDR2: SGDLS and YYNGEE. CDR3 length equals 13 residues. Trimming removed 0 bases at V and 5 bases at J, with 9 bases between. CDR3 amino acids: CASSVDLGDEQYF. The CDR3 DNA is TGTGCCAGCAGCGTAGACCTAGGTGACGAGCAGTACTTC.

This chain uses TRBV5-1 with TRBJ2-1; 9 nucleotides align to TRBD1. CDR1 and CDR2 (germline): SGHRS, YFSETQ. The CDR3 loop spans 15 amino acids. J was trimmed by 6 bases and V by 3 bases; bases with no gene match: 7. The CDR3 DNA follows: TGCGCCAGCAGCTCCTCCGGGACAGGGTTCAATGAGCAGTTCTTC. Amino acid sequence: CASSSSGTGFNEQFF.

The chain carries TRBV6-5 and TRBJ1-3, with TRBD1 identical over 8 bases. Germline-derived CDR1 and CDR2 are MNHEY and SVGAGI. The V segment lost 5 bases and the J segment 2 bases; nucleotides outside the gene matches: 5. The CDR3 has 15 amino acids. The CDR3 is CASSRQGTPGNTIYF. The CDR3 bases are TGTGCCAGCAGTAGACAGGGGACCCCTGGAAACACCATATATTTT.

The genes are TRBV11-2 and TRBJ1-1; tentative D call: TRBD1 (5 bases). CDR3 length: 14 residues. V was shortened by 7 bases and J by 4 bases, with 16 bases between the two germline ends. In germline, CDR1 is SGHAT, CDR2 FQNNGV. This CDR3 is CASTYEAGITEAFF. The CDR3 DNA reads as TGTGCCAGCACCTACGAGGCAGGGATCACTGAAGCTTTCTTT.

The chain carries TRBV11-1 and TRBJ2-7; D not certain. This CDR3 is built from 12 residues. V lost 6 bases, J lost 5 bases, and 11 bases lay in between. Germline CDR1 reads SGHAT; CDR2 reads FQDESV (reference sequence). For the CDR3, the DNA is TGTGCCAGCAGTTATAACAGTAACGAGCAGTACTTC. Amino acids: CASSYNSNEQYF.

The CDR3 bases are TGTGCCATCAACAGGGGTTCCTACGAGCAGTACTTC. Protein: CAINRGSYEQYF. The rearrangement joins TRBV28 to TRBJ2-7, with TRBD1 identical over 7 bases. There are 12 residues in the CDR3. Germline CDR1 is MDHEN and CDR2 is SYDVKM. The V gene end was trimmed by 10 bases and the J gene end by 1 base; junction bases not matched to a gene: 4.